This T cell receptor beta chain was recorded in a study of blood T cell repertoires in COVID-19. Overall study: There were acute and convalescent COVID-19 samples, and they came from the United States, Italy and Spain. PBMCs, B-cell-depleted T cells, or T cells provided the cDNA or gDNA that made up the material.

CDR3 length: 12 amino acids. The ends were cut back, 6 bases at V and 4 bases at J, with 8 bases in the middle. Germline CDR1 and CDR2: SEHNR and FQNEAQ (reference sequence). Authors' analysis steps: Quantification of nucleated cells was approximated via reference gene primer amplification. Method: immunoSEQ multiplex PCR; TCRdb's copy keeps in-frame clones and lacks some. V, J and clone size were drawn from that table, and D and trimming were deduced from the DNA. The repertoire holds over 80,000 clones, with roughly 87% as singletons. Material for sequencing was peripheral blood. The V call is TRBV7-9, the J call TRBJ2-3; the D is unclear. The receptor was isolated from a man in his 70s with acute or convalescent COVID-19. CDR3 sequence: CASSPRADTQYF. The CDR3, as DNA: TGTGCCAGCAGTCCCCGAGCAGATACGCAGTATTTT.